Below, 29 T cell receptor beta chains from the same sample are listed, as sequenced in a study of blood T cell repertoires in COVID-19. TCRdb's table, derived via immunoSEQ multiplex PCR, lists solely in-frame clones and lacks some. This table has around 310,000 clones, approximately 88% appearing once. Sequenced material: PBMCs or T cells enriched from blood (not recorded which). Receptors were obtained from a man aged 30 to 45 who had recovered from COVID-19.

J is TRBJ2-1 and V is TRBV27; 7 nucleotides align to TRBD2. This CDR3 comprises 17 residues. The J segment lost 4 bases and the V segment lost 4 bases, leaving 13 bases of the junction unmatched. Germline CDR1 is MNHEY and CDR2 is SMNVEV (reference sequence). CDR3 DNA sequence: TGTGCCAGCAGTTCCGTTGCGTGGGGAGCGGGATACAATGAGCAGTTCTTC. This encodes CASSSVAWGAGYNEQFF.

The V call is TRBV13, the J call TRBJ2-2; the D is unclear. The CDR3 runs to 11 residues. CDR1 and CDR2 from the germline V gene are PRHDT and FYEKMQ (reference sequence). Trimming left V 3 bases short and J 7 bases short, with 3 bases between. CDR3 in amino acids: CASSFIGELFF. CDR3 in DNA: TGTGCCAGCAGCTTTATCGGGGAGCTGTTTTTT.

DNA for the CDR3: TGTGCCAGCAGCTTACGACAAAACAATGAGCAGTTCTTC. Translated, it gives CASSLRQNNEQFF. The J gene is TRBJ2-1, the V gene TRBV11-3; D is uncertain. The CDR3 sequence is 13 residues long. V lost 2 bases and J lost 5, with 7 bases in between. CDR1 is SGHNT and CDR2 is YENEEA in the germline V gene.

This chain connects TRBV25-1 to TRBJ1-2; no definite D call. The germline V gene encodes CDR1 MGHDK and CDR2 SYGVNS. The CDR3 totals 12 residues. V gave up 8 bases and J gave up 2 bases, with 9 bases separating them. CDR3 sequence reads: CASEGLNYGYTF. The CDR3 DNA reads TGTGCCAGCGAGGGATTGAACTATGGCTACACCTTC.

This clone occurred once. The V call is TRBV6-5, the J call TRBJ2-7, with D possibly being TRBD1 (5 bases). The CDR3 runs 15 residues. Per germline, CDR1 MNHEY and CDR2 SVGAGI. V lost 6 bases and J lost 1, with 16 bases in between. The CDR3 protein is CASSPLPDNSYEQYF. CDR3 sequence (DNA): TGTGCCAGCAGCCCCTTGCCGGACAATTCCTACGAGCAGTACTTC.

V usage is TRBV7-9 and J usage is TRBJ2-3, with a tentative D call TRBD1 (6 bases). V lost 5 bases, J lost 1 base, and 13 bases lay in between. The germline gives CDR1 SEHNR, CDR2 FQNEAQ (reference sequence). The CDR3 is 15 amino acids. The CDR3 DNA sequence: TGTGCCAGCAGCATTACGGGACACCGCACAGATACGCAGTATTTT. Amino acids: CASSITGHRTDTQYF.

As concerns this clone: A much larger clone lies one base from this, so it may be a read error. The CDR3 spells CASSTGTSGGADTQYF. The CDR3 DNA is TGTGCCAGCAGTACCGGGACTAGCGGGGGGGCAGATACGCAGTATTTT. J is TRBJ2-3 and V is TRBV6-2 or TRBV6-3, with TRBD2 identical over 16 bases. Germline V gene sequence: CDR1 MNHEY, CDR2 SVGEGT. This CDR3 contains 16 residues. Unmatched junction bases numbered 3, after V lost 5 bases and J lost 4 bases.

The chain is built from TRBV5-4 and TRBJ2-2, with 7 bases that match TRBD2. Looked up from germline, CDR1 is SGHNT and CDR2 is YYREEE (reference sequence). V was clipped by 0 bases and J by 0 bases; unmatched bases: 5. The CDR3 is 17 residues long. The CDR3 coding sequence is TGTGCCAGCAGCTTGGTAGCGGGCCCCGCGAACACCGGGGAGCTGTTTTTT. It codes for CASSLVAGPANTGELFF.

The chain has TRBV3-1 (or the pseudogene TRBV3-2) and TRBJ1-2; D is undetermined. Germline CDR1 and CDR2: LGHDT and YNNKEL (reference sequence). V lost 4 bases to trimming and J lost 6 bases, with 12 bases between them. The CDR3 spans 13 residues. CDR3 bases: TGTGCCAGCAGCCGGGCGGGCTCAGATGGCTACACCTTC. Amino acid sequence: CASSRAGSDGYTF.

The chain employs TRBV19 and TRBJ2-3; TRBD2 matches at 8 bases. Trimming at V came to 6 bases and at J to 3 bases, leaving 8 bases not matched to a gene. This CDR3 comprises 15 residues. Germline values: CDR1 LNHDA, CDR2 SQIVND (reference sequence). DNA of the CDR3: TGTGCCAGTAGAAACGTAGCGGGGCGTACAGATACGCAGTATTTT. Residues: CASRNVAGRTDTQYF. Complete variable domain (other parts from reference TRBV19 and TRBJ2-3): DGGITQSPKYLFRKEGQNVTLSCEQNLNHDAMYWYRQDPGQGLRLIYYSQIVNDFQKGDIAEGYSVSREKKESFPLTVTSAQKNPTAFYLCASRNVAGRTDTQYFGPGTRLTVL.

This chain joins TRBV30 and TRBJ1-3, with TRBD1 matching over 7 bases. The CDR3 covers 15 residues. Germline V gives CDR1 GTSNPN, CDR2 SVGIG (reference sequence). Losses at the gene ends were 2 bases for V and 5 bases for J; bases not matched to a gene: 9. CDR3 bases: TGTGCCTGGAGTAGCTGGGACAGTCGTCGAAACACCATATATTTT. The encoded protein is CAWSSWDSRRNTIYF.

This CDR3 is CASSPGTGEIHEQYF. CDR3 sequence (DNA): TGCGCCAGCAGCCCAGGGACAGGGGAAATCCACGAGCAGTACTTC. The V gene is TRBV5-1, the J gene TRBJ2-7; 10 positions match TRBD1. The CDR3 totals 15 residues. V lost 4 bases, J lost 5 bases, and 9 bases stayed unmatched. CDR1 is SGHRS, CDR2 YFSETQ, per germline.

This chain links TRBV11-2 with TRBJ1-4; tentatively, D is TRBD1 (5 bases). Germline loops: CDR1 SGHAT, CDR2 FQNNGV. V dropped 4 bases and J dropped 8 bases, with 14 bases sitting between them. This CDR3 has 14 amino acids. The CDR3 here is CASSWEGMWEKLFF. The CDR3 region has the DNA TGTGCCAGCAGCTGGGAGGGGATGTGGGAAAAACTGTTTTTT.

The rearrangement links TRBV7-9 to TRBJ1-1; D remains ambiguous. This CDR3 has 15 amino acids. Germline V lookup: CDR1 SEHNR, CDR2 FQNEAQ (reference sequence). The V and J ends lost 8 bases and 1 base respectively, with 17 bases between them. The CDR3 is CASHLLGAANTEAFF. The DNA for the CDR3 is TGTGCCAGCCATCTCCTGGGCGCAGCGAACACTGAAGCTTTCTTT. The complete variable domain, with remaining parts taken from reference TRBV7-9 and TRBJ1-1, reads DTGVSQNPRHKITKRGQNVTFRCDPISEHNRLYWYRQTLGQGPEFLTYFQNEAQLEKSRLLSDRFSAERPKGSFSTLEIQRTEQGDSAMYLCASHLLGAANTEAFFGQGTRLTVV.

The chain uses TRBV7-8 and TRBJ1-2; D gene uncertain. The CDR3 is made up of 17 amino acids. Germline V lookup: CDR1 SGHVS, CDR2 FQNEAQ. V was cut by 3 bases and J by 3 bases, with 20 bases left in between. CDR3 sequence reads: CASSLVSAGSYYYGYTF. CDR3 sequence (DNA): TGTGCCAGCAGCTTGGTATCTGCGGGCAGTTACTACTATGGCTACACCTTC.

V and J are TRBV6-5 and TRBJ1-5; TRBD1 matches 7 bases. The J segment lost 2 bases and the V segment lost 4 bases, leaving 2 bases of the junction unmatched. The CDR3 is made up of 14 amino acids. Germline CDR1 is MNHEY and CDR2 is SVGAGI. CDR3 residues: CASSSRGGNQPQHF. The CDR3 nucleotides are TGTGCCAGCAGTTCCAGGGGGGGCAATCAGCCCCAGCATTTT.

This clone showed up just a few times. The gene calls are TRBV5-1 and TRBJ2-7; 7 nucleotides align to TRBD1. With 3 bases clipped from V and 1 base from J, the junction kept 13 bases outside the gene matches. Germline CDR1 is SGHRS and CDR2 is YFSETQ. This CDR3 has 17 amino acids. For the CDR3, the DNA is TGCGCCAGCAGCTCCCTATCTTCGGGACAGCGATCCTACGAGCAGTACTTC. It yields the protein CASSSLSSGQRSYEQYF. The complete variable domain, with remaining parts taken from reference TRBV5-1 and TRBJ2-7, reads KAGVTQTPRYLIKTRGQQVTLSCSPISGHRSVSWYQQTPGQGLQFLFEYFSETQRNKGNFPGRFSGRQFSNSRSEMNVSTLELGDSALYLCASSSLSSGQRSYEQYFGPGTRLTVT.

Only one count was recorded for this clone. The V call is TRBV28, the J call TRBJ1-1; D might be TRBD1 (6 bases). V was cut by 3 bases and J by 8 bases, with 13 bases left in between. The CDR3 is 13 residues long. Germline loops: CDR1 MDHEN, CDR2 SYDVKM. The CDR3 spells CASSFGGGAEAFF. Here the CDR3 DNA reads TGTGCCAGCAGTTTTGGGGGGGGCGCAGAAGCTTTCTTT. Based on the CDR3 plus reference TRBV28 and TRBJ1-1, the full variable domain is DVKVTQSSRYLVKRTGEKVFLECVQDMDHENMFWYRQDPGLGLRLIYFSYDVKMKEKGDIPEGYSVSREKKERFSLILESASTNQTSMYLCASSFGGGAEAFFGQGTRLTVV.

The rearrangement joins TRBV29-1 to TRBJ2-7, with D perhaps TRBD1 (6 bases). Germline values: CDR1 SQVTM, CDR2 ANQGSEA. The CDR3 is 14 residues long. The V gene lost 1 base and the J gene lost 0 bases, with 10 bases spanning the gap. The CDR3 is CSVEVGQNSYEQYF. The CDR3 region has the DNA TGCAGCGTTGAAGTAGGACAGAACTCCTACGAGCAGTACTTC.

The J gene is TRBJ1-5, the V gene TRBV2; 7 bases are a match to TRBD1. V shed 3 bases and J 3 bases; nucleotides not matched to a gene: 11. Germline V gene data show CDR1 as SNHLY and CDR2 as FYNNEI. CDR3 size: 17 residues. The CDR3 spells CASSDPPRQGDNQPQHF. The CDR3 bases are TGTGCCAGCAGTGACCCCCCCAGACAGGGTGACAATCAGCCCCAGCATTTT.

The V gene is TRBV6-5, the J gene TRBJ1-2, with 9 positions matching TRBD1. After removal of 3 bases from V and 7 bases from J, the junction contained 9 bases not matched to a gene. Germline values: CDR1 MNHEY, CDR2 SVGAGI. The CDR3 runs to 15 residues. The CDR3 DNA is TGTGCCAGCAGTTATCTCGGACAGGGGTCCCGTGGCTACACCTTC. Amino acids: CASSYLGQGSRGYTF.

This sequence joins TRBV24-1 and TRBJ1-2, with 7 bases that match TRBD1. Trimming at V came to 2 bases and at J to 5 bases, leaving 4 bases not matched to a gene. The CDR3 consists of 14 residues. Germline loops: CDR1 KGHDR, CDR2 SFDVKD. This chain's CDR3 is CATSDSSGGYGYTF. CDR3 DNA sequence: TGTGCCACCAGTGATTCCTCAGGGGGTTATGGCTACACCTTC.

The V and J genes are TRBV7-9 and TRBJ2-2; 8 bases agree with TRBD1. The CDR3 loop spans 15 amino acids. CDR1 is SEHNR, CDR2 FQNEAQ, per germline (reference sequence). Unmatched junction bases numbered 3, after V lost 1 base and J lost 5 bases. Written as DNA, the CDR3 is TGTGCCAGCAGCTTAGAACAGGGGGAAACCGGGGAGCTGTTTTTT. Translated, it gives CASSLEQGETGELFF.

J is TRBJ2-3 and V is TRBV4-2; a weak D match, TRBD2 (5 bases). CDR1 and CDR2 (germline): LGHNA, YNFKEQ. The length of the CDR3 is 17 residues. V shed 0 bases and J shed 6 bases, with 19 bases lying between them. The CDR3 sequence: CASSQEFKRTFRDTQYF. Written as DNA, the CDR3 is TGTGCCAGCAGCCAAGAGTTTAAGCGGACCTTTCGGGATACGCAGTATTTT.

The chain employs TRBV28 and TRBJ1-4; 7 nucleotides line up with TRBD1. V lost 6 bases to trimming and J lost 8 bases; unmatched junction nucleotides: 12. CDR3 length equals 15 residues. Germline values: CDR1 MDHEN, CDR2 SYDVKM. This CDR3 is CASSPEGAQGEKLFF. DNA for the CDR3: TGTGCCAGCAGCCCCGAGGGGGCGCAGGGAGAAAAACTGTTTTTT.

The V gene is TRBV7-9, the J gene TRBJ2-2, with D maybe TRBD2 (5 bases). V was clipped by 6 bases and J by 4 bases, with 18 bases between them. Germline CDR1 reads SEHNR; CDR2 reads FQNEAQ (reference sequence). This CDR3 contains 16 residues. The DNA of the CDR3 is TGTGCCAGCAGTAAAAGCTTATGGGAGACCACCGGGGAGCTGTTTTTT. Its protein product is CASSKSLWETTGELFF.

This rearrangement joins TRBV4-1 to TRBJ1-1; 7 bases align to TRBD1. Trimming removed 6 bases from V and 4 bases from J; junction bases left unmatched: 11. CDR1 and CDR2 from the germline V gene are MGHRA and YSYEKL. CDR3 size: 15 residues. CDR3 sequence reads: CASSREGADVTEAFF. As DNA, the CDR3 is TGCGCCAGCAGTCGGGAGGGGGCGGATGTCACTGAAGCTTTCTTT.

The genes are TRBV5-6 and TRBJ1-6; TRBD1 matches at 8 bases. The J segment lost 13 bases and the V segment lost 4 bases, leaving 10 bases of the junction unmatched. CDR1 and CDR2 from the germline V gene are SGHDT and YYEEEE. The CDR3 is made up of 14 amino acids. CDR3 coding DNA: TGTGCCAGCAGCGAATCAGGGGGCCCTTTGCCCCTCCACTTT. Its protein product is CASSESGGPLPLHF.

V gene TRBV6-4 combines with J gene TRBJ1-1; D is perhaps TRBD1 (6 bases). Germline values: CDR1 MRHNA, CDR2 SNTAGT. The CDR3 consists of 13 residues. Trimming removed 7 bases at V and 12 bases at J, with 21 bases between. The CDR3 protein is CASTEGPGQETFF. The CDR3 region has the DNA TGTGCCAGCACCGAGGGGCCGGGACAAGAGACTTTCTTT.